This T cell receptor (beta chain) was documented in a study of response to subunit inactivated influenza vaccine. TCRdb itself ran the RT-PCR reads through MiXCR, one entry per CDR3 protein. Altogether about 570,000 distinct CDR3 sequences are present, approximately 10% being singletons, with the ten largest covering about 10%. The CDR3 has 13 amino acids. Losses at the gene ends were 10 bases for V and 5 bases for J; bases not matched to a gene: 5. Per germline, CDR1 MNHNS and CDR2 SASEGT. A further study also used this sample, focusing on T cells expressing NK-cell markers. As that study records: As the method of synthesis, 5'RACE template switching with UMIs yielded TCR beta cDNA.

The clonotype originates from a man aged 50 to 59 who received an inactivated influenza vaccine. J is TRBJ2-5 and V is TRBV6-1; 12 nucleotides match TRBD2. The source material was PBMCs from blood, sampled on the day of vaccination. The CDR3 region is CAIRTSGTETQYF. For the CDR3, the DNA is TGTGCCATCAGGACTAGCGGGACGGAGACCCAGTACTTC.